This T cell receptor beta chain is from a study of cytomegalovirus exposure and HLA in healthy donors (dated by TCRdb to the late 2010s). Notes on the research overall: An earlier analysis of fewer than 750 of the donors reported approximately 300 Gb of sequence data and approximately 120 million unique TCR beta sequences obtained from about 200 million T cells. Around 320 gigabases of sequencing data and tens of millions of unique TCR sequences were included in an early release covering roughly 600 HLA-typed donors. Of the 350 to 450 genotyped donors, less than 90% were placed in the genetic ancestry cluster associated with self-reported Caucasian donors. The study aimed to test whether cataloging public T cell receptors could reveal signatures of past pathogen exposure. Using immunosequencing, the study profiled T cell repertoires from 666 subjects and related those repertoires to cytomegalovirus serostatus. In addition to the first cohort of 666 subjects, a separate validation cohort of approximately 120 different subjects was used. The study combined high-throughput TCR immunosequencing, statistical association of individual TCRs with disease status, and machine learning to predict cytomegalovirus infection status. A later analysis re-examined previously published TCR beta repertoires from hundreds of donors and added high-resolution HLA genotyping to investigate patterns of TCR occurrence. The later analysis used no new phenotypic data to find candidate immune exposures, relying instead on TCR beta sequences and their occurrence across donors. An earlier analysis of several hundred of the donors applied high-throughput TCR beta sequencing to assess whether each TCR beta V gene segment acted as functional or pseudogenic. Donor age, sex, ethnicity and CMV serostatus were collected together with the repertoire data. In a later genetic analysis, genome-wide SNP genotypes for 398 of the 666 donors were used, and that subset was treated as a discovery cohort. Every repertoire in the discovery cohort had been generated on one and the same sequencing platform. Both class I and class II loci were covered by HLA typing, at four-digit resolution. The number of typed donors differed by locus: about 629-640 for A, B, C, DRB1 and DQB1; about 520 for DQA1; around 610 for DPA1; and around 470 for DPB1. About five DR-DQ haplotypes were handled as single units for association and clustering because linkage in the cohort was strong. Among some 410 genotyped donors of the cohort, an average of 235,054 unique TCR beta nucleotide sequences were sequenced per donor, 15% to 20% of them non-productive.

Libraries were built with the immunoSEQ multiplex PCR assay. For the multiplex PCR, a mixture combining 60 forward primers for TCR Vbeta segments and 13 reverse primers for TCR Jbeta segments was used. The CDR3 region of rearranged TCR beta genes was amplified from genomic DNA with a multiplex PCR assay. The amplified TCR beta libraries were sequenced on the Illumina HiSeq System as 87-base-pair reads. Per the original workflow: A later analysis tallied roughly 78 million unique TCR beta chains across the 700 or so repertoires, and roughly 11 million of those chains were shared by two or more donors. Raw reads were error-corrected and collapsed into unique sequences with a nearest-neighbor algorithm that merged closely related sequences to remove PCR and sequencing errors. V, D and J gene segments were assigned by aligning CDR3 sequences to IMGT reference sequences. For a sequence to be retained, at least a six-nucleotide match to both a V gene segment and a J gene segment was required. Rearrangements were called productive when the CDR3 lacked stop codons and stayed in frame with V and J; all others were non-productive. Following IMGT convention, CDR3 was defined as the stretch from the second conserved V-encoded cysteine to the conserved J-encoded phenylalanine. The earlier analysis of 500 to 650 of the donors excluded any sequence lacking an unambiguous match to a single V gene segment. An earlier analysis of fewer than 750 of the donors classified V segments as functional when productive rearrangements were above 56.7% and as segregating when the standard deviation between donors was above 5%. A statistical classification framework was developed to diagnose cytomegalovirus status using the catalog of TCR beta chain sequences. In a later analysis, TCR nucleotide sequences were compared against IMGT/GENE-DB human TR gene sequences so that V and J genes could be assigned. The TCRdist pipeline was used in a later analysis to assign CDR3 sequences and most-parsimonious VDJ recombination scenarios. In a later analysis, each TCR beta chain was defined by its CDR3 amino acid sequence together with its V-gene family, and reads lacking a unique V-gene family were excluded. A later analysis removed 550 to 700 highly shared, low-generation-probability nucleotide sequences to deal with suspected cross-contamination and a sequencing artifact. In a later analysis, a clonal expansion index was calculated for each public chain from normalized within-repertoire ranks of inferred template counts. A later analysis computed generation probabilities with a VDJ recombination model fitted to out-of-frame rearrangements, and checked the results against IGoR. Hypergeometric tests were used in a later analysis to score TCR-TCR, TCR-HLA and TCR-CMV co-occurrence, with a repertoire-size bias correction applied to the TCR pairs. In a later analysis, false discovery rates were estimated by permuting HLA or CMV assignments 20 times. In a later analysis, co-occurring TCRs were grouped with DBSCAN, and TCRdist sequence similarity was added when clustering was performed within HLA-allele-positive subsets. Repertoires with fewer than 30,000 or more than 120,000 public chains were left out of co-occurrence clustering, as were five repertoires with anomalous nucleotide sharing. The source is immuneACCESS, and TCRdb retained only in-frame sequences with V and J called. Part of the clones is not carried over; for the studies checked, unresolved V genes explain less than half of this, and the remainder is unexplained. V, J and clone size are those of that table, while D and trimming were read from the DNA. In this sample's table one finds 60,000 to 70,000 clones. The top ten clones comprise around 5% of the sample.

Spanning cysteine to phenylalanine, the CDR3 consists of 15 amino acids. Here the CDR3 DNA is all that survives: 45 bases in frame from base 1. Trimming accounts for 4 bases at V and 7 bases at J, while the number of junction bases matched to no gene is 7. CDR1 LGHNA and CDR2 YNFKEQ were looked up in the germline V gene. A note on this clone: Its specific antigen is unknown.

Broader findings and caveats from the paper: The study gave a list of 150 to 200 TCR beta chains associated with cytomegalovirus. Because HLA typing was unavailable for some donors at each locus, only the typed subset was used in association tests. Roughly uniform sequencing depth across donors was assumed in presence/absence analyses, although this assumption may not hold. In vitro tests confirmed that a few of the cytomegalovirus-associated TCR beta chains recognize cytomegalovirus antigens. Roughly 15 rarely observed V segments, including chromosome 9 orphons, were excluded from the earlier analysis of some 590 of the donors because counts were too low. The 87-base-pair reads could not distinguish some IMGT-functional V segments, including TRBV6-2 and TRBV6-3, so those segments were excluded. When HLA alleles, especially DR and DQ, strongly co-occurred, attributing TCR associations to individual alleles was difficult. Across donors, most TCR sequences were observed very rarely, whereas some public TCRs were present in many individuals. A further reported finding was that TCR beta sequences accurately predicted the HLA-A and HLA-B alleles for most subjects in the first cohort. Linkage disequilibrium might explain the correlated functional status among segregating V segments, but an unknown experimental factor could not be excluded. Broadly in line with IMGT annotations, most TCR beta V segments showed up in productive rearrangements about 90% or about 30% of the time in an earlier analysis of a few hundred of the donors. It was suggested by the authors that the approach could potentially be generalized to other disease states and immunological phenotypes. According to a later analysis, TCR association rates differed among HLA loci, with DRB1 alleles showing the most associated TCRs and HLA-C alleles showing the fewest. The cohort was sequenced for TCR beta chains only, and without alpha or paired-chain data the features that could be detected were limited. V-gene and J-gene trimming of TCR beta chains was associated with a missense DCLRE1C variant in a later genetic analysis, and the association was replicated in an independent cohort. A cluster of highly shared sequence variants was judged likely to be a technical artifact of the sequencing pipeline. According to a later genetic analysis, donors in an Asian-associated ancestry cluster had fewer N-insertions in productive TCRs than the approximately 670-donor mean. According to a later analysis, most CMV-associated TCR beta chains appeared to be HLA-restricted, and the HLA associations seemed to be driven largely by CMV exposure. At a false discovery rate of 0.05, a later analysis linked approximately 18,000 TCR beta sequences to specific HLA alleles. CMV serostatus was the only immune exposure information available for the cohort. Cytomegalovirus status was reported to be diagnosed by the classifier with high specificity and sensitivity in both the original and validation cohorts. In a later analysis, HLA-associated TCR beta chains were found to be more clonally expanded and to have lower generation probabilities than equally common non-associated chains. In a later analysis, several top co-occurrence clusters were reported to appear linked to parvovirus B19, influenza, CMV and Epstein-Barr virus.

The cohort consisted of 600 or so healthy bone marrow donors. All cohort members were sampled while nominally healthy, although unrecorded immune exposures were likely present. The donor tested CMV seropositive, placing the donor among the 289 seropositive members of the cohort. Each donor provided a peripheral blood sample, and peripheral blood mononuclear cells were used for TCR beta sequencing. Genomic DNA extraction from the blood cell samples was performed with the Qiagen DNeasy Blood Extraction Kit. The sequence joins TRBV4-2 to TRBJ2-7, and 13 bases in between align with TRBD2. The TCR comes from a young man in good health and CMV-seropositive. Sequenced sample: PBMCs. The bases read TGTGCCAGCAGCCCCGGGACTAGCGGGGAGGGGGAGCAGTACTTC. Its protein is CASSPGTSGEGEQYF.